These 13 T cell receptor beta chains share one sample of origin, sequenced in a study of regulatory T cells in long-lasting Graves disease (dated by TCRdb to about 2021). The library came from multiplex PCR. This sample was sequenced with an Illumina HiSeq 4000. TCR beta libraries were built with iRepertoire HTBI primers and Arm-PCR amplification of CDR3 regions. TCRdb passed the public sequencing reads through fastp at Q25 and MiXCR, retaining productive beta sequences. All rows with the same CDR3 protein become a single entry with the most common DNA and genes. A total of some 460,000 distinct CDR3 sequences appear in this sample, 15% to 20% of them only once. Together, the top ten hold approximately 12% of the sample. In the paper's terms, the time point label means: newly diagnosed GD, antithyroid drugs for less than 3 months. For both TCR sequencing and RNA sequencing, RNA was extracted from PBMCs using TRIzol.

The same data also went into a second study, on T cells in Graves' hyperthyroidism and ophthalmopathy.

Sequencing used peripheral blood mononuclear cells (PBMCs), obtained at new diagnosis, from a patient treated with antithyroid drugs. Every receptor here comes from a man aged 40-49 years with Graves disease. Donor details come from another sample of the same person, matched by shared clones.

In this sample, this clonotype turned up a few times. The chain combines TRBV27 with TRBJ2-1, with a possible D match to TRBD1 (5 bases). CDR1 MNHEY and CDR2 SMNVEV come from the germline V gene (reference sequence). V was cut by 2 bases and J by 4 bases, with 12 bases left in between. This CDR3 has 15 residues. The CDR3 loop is CASSLEGAPYNEQFF. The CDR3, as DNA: TGTGCCAGCAGTTTAGAAGGGGCCCCTTACAATGAGCAGTTCTTC.

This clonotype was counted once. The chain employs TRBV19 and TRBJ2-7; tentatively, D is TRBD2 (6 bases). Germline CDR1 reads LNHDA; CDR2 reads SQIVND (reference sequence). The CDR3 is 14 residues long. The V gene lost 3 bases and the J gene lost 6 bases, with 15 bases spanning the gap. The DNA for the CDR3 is TGTGCCAGTAGTATGTTGCGGGGAAGGGGCGAGCAGTACTTC. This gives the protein CASSMLRGRGEQYF.

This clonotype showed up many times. The CDR3 sequence: CASSWGNNEQYF. Here the CDR3 DNA reads TGCGCCAGCAGCTGGGGGAACAACGAGCAGTACTTC. This chain joins TRBV5-1 and TRBJ2-7; D may be TRBD1 or TRBD2 (5 bases each). The V end was cut by 3 bases, the J end by 5 bases, with 9 bases between. The CDR3 consists of 12 residues. The germline V gene has CDR1 SGHRS and CDR2 YFSETQ.

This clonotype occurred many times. CDR3 region: CASSIDNRANTEAFF. The DNA of the CDR3 is TGTGCCAGCAGCATAGACAACCGAGCGAACACTGAAGCTTTCTTT. The chain has TRBV28 and TRBJ1-1; D remains unclear. The CDR3 covers 15 residues. CDR1 MDHEN and CDR2 SYDVKM come from the germline V gene. V lost 6 bases, J lost 1 base, and 15 bases lay in between.

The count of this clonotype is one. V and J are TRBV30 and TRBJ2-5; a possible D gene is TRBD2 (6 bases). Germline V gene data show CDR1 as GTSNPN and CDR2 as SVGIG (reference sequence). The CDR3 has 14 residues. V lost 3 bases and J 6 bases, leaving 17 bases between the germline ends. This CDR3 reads CAWSARRVGKTQYF. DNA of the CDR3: TGTGCCTGGAGCGCTAGGAGGGTAGGAAAGACCCAGTACTTC.

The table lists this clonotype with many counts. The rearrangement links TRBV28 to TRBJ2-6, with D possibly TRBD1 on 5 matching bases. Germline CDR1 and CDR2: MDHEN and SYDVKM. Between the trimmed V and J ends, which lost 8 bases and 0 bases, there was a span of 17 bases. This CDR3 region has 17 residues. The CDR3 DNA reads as TGTGCCAGCTCCCTGGGGCAGAGCCTCTCTGGGGCCAACGTCCTGACTTTC. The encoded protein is CASSLGQSLSGANVLTF.

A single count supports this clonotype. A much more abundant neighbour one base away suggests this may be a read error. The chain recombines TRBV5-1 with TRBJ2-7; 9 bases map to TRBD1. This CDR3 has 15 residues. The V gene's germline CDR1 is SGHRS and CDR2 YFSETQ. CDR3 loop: CASGLMGDRDYEQYF. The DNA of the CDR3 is TGCGCCAGCGGCTTGATGGGGGACAGGGACTACGAGCAGTACTTC. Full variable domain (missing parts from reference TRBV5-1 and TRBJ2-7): KAGVTQTPRYLIKTRGQQVTLSCSPISGHRSVSWYQQTPGQGLQFLFEYFSETQRNKGNFPGRFSGRQFSNSRSEMNVSTLELGDSALYLCASGLMGDRDYEQYFGPGTRLTVT.

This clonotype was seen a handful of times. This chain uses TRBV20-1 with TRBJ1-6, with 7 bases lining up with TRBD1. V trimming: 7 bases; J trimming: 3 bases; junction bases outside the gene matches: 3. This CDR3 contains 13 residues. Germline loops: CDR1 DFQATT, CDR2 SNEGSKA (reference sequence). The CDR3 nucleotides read TGCAGTGGGGCAGGGGGCTATAATTCACCCCTCCACTTT. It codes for CSGAGGYNSPLHF.

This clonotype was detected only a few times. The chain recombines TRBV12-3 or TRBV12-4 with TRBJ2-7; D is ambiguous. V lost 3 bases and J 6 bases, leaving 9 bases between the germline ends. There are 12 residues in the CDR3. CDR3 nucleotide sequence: TGTGCCAGCAGTTTCGATCAGGTCGAGCAGTACTTC. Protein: CASSFDQVEQYF.

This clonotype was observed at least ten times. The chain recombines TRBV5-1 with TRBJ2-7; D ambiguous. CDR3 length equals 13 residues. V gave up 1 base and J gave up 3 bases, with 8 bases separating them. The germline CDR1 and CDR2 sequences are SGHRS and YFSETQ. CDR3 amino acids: CASSLTTDYEQYF. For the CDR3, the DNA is TGCGCCAGCAGCTTGACTACTGACTACGAGCAGTACTTC.

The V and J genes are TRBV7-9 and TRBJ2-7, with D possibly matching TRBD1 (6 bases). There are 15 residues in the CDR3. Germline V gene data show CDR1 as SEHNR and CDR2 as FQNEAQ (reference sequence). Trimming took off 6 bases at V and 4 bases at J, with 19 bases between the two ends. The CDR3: CASRSPFGTKYEQYF. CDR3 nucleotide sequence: TGTGCCAGCAGATCCCCTTTTGGGACAAAATACGAGCAGTACTTC.

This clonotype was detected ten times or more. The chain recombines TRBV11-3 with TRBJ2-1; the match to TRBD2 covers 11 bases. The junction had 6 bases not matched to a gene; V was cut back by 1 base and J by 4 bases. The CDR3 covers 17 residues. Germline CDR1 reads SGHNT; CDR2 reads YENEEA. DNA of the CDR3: TGTGCCAGCAGCTTAGGGGTAGCGGGAGGGGATTACAATGAGCAGTTCTTC. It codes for CASSLGVAGGDYNEQFF.

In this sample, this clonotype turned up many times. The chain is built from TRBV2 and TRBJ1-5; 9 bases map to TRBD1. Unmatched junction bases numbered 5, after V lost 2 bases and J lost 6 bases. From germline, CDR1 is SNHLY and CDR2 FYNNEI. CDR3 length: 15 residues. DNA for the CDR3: TGTGCCAGCAGTGAATTAGGACAGGGGTTTCAGCCCCAGCATTTT. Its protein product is CASSELGQGFQPQHF.